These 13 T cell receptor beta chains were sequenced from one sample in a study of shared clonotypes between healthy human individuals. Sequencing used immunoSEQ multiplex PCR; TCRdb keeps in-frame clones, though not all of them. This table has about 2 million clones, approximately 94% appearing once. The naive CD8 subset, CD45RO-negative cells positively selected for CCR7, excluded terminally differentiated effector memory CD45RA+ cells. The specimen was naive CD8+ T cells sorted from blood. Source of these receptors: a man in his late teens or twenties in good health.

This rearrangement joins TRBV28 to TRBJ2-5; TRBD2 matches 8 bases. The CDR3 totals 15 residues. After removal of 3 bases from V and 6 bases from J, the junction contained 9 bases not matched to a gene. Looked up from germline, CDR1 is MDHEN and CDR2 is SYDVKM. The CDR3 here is CASSFPRGGLQTQYF. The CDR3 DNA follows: TGTGCCAGCAGTTTCCCACGGGGGGGGCTACAGACCCAGTACTTC.

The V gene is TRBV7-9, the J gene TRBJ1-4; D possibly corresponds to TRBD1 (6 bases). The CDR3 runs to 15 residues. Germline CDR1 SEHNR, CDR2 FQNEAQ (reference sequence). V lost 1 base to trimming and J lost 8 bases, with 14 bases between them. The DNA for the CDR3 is TGTGCCAGCAGCTTAGTTGGATGGGGGCTGGAAAAACTGTTTTTT. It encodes CASSLVGWGLEKLFF.

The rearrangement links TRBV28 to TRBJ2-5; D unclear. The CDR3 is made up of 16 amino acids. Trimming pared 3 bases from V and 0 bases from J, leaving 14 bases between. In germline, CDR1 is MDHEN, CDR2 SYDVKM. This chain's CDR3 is CASSFGATKYQETQYF. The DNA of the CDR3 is TGTGCCAGCAGTTTCGGAGCAACAAAGTACCAAGAGACCCAGTACTTC. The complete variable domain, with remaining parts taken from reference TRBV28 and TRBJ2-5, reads DVKVTQSSRYLVKRTGEKVFLECVQDMDHENMFWYRQDPGLGLRLIYFSYDVKMKEKGDIPEGYSVSREKKERFSLILESASTNQTSMYLCASSFGATKYQETQYFGPGTRLLVL.

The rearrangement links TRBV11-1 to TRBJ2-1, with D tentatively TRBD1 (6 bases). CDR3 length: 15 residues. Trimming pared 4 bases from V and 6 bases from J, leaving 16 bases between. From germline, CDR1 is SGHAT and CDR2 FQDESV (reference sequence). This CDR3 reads CASSSPGGQGNEQFF. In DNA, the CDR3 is TGTGCCAGCAGCTCCCCTGGGGGCCAGGGCAATGAGCAGTTCTTC.

In DNA form, the CDR3 reads TGTGCCAGCTCACCACCAGAACTAGCGGGACTAAGCTCCTACAATGAGCAGTTCTTC. This translates into CASSPPELAGLSSYNEQFF. This chain uses TRBV18 with TRBJ2-1; 10 bases fit TRBD2. The germline CDR1 and CDR2 sequences are KGHSH and LQKENI. This CDR3 has 19 residues. Trimming took 0 bases from V and 0 from J; bases not matched to a gene: 8.

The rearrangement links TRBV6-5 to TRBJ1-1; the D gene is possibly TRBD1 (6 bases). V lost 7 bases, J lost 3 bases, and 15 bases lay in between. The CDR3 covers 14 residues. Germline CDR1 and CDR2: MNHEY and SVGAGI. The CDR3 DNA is TGTGCCAGCACCAAGGGGGGAAGGGACACTGAAGCTTTCTTT. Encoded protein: CASTKGGRDTEAFF.

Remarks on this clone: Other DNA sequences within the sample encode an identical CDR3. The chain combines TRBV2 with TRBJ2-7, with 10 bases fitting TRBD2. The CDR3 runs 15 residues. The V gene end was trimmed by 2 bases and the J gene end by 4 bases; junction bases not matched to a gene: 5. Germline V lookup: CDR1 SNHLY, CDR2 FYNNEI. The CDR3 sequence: CASSESLAGVYEQYF. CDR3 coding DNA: TGTGCCAGCAGTGAAAGCCTAGCGGGGGTATACGAGCAGTACTTC.

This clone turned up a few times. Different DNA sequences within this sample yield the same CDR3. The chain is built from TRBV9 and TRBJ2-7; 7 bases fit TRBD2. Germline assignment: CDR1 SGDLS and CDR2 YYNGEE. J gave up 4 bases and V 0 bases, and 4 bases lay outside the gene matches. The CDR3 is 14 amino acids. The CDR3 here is CASSVGDYTYEQYF. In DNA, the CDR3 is TGTGCCAGCAGCGTAGGGGACTACACTTACGAGCAGTACTTC.

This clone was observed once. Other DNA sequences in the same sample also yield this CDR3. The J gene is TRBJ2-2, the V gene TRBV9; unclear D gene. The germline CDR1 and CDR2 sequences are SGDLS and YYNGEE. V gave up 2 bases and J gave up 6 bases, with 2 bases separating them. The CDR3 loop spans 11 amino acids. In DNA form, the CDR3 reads TGTGCCAGCAGCGTCCCCGGGGAGCTGTTTTTT. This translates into CASSVPGELFF.

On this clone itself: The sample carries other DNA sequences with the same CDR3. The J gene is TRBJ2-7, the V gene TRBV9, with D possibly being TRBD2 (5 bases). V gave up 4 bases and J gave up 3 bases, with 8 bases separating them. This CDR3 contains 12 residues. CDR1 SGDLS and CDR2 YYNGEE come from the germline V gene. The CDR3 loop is CASSPRDYEQYF. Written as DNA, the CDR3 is TGTGCCAGCAGCCCACGGGACTACGAGCAGTACTTC.

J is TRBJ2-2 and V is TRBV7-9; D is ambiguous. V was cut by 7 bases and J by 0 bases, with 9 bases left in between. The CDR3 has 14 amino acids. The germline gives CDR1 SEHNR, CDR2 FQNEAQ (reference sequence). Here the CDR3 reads CASNNHPNTGELFF. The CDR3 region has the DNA TGTGCCAGCAACAATCACCCGAACACCGGGGAGCTGTTTTTT.

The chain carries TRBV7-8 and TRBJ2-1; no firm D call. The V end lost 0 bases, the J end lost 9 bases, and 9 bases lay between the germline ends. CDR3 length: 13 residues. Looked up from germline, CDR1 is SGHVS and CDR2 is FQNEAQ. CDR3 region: CASSLANGGEQFF. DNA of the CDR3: TGTGCCAGCAGCTTAGCGAACGGCGGTGAGCAGTTCTTC.

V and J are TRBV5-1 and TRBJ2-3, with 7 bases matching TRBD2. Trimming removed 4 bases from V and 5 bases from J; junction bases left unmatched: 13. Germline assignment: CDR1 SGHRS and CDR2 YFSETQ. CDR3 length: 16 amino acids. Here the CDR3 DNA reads TGCGCCAGCAGCCTCGACTCGGCGGGAGAGGAAGATACGCAGTATTTT. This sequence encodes CASSLDSAGEEDTQYF. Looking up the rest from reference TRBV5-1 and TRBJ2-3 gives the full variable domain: KAGVTQTPRYLIKTRGQQVTLSCSPISGHRSVSWYQQTPGQGLQFLFEYFSETQRNKGNFPGRFSGRQFSNSRSEMNVSTLELGDSALYLCASSLDSAGEEDTQYFGPGTRLTVL.